Listed here are 18 T cell receptor beta chains from one sample, sequenced in a study of cytomegalovirus exposure and HLA in healthy donors. This PCR relied on a set of 60 Vbeta primers and 13 Jbeta primers. TCRdb's table, derived via immunoSEQ multiplex PCR, lists solely in-frame clones and lacks some. The sample has roughly 200,000 clones, 80% to 90% seen once; the top ten hold 2.5% to 3%. The source material was PBMCs. The receptors here all came from a young man in good health and CMV-seronegative.

The gene calls are TRBV7-9 and TRBJ1-1; D not resolved. Germline V gene lookup returns CDR1 SEHNR and CDR2 FQNEAQ (reference sequence). Trimming cost V 0 bases and J 0 bases, with 8 bases left between them. The CDR3 totals 15 residues. In DNA, the CDR3 is TGTGCCAGCAGCTTAGCGCGGGTGGTGAACACTGAAGCTTTCTTT. Translated: CASSLARVVNTEAFF.

The chain joins TRBV5-7 to TRBJ2-1; TRBD1 aligns across 8 bases. TRBV5-7 is classed as an ORF, of uncertain function. The V and J ends lost 4 bases and 10 bases, in that order; junction bases with no gene match: 7. CDR3 size: 13 residues. CDR3 residues: CASSKQGVEEQFF. CDR3 bases: TGTGCCAGCAGCAAACAGGGGGTGGAGGAGCAGTTCTTC.

The chain joins TRBV28 to TRBJ2-5; D might be TRBD1 (5 bases). The better agreement between TRBJ2-7 and the DNA end casts doubt on the J call. From germline, CDR1 is MDHEN and CDR2 SYDVKM. CDR3 length: 12 amino acids. Here the CDR3 DNA reads TGTGCCAGCAGTTTAACAGGCTACGAGCAGTACTTC. This codes for CASSLTGYEQYF.

This chain links TRBV6-4 with TRBJ2-3; weak D call: TRBD1 (6 bases). The germline CDR1 and CDR2 sequences are MRHNA and SNTAGT. The V end lost 2 bases, the J end lost 6 bases, and 9 bases lay between the germline ends. The CDR3 covers 13 residues. CDR3 protein: CASSDERGDTQYF. CDR3 nucleotides: TGTGCCAGCAGTGACGAAAGGGGGGATACGCAGTATTTT.

The V call is TRBV5-1, the J call TRBJ1-1, with 7 bases aligning to TRBD1. The CDR3 runs 16 residues. The germline gives CDR1 SGHRS, CDR2 YFSETQ. J lost 0 bases, V lost 4 bases, and 9 bases had no gene match. The CDR3 region has the DNA TGCGCCAGCAGCCCGCGGGACAGAGGACTGAACACTGAAGCTTTCTTT. It translates to CASSPRDRGLNTEAFF.

The chain recombines TRBV6-5 with TRBJ2-1; D possibly corresponds to TRBD2 (5 bases). Germline V gene sequence: CDR1 MNHEY, CDR2 SVGAGI. The CDR3 is 14 residues long. Trimming cost V 6 bases and J 7 bases, with 16 bases left between them. The CDR3 DNA follows: TGTGCCAGCAGACCCGGACTGTTTGAAAATGAGCAGTTCTTC. This translates into CASRPGLFENEQFF.

The chain links TRBV4-1 to TRBJ2-1; 14 bases are shared with TRBD2. CDR3 length equals 16 residues. Trimming at V came to 2 bases and at J to 8 bases, leaving 5 bases not matched to a gene. Germline CDR1 is MGHRA and CDR2 is YSYEKL. The CDR3 reads CASSQRTSGGRDEQFF. In nucleotides, the CDR3 is TGCGCCAGCAGCCAACGGACTAGCGGGGGGAGGGATGAGCAGTTCTTC.

The genes are TRBV28 and TRBJ2-3; TRBD1 agrees at 7 bases. With 3 bases clipped from V and 4 bases from J, the junction kept 4 bases outside the gene matches. From germline, CDR1 is MDHEN and CDR2 SYDVKM. This CDR3 contains 14 residues. Here the CDR3 reads CASSFNRGPDTQYF. CDR3 DNA: TGTGCCAGCAGTTTCAACAGGGGTCCAGATACGCAGTATTTT.

The chain recombines TRBV11-2 with TRBJ2-5; TRBD2 agrees at 13 bases. This CDR3 spans 17 amino acids. V lost 4 bases and J lost 4; bases outside the gene matches: 9. Looked up from germline, CDR1 is SGHAT and CDR2 is FQNNGV. The CDR3 loop is CASSSYTRLAGGETQYF. The DNA of the CDR3 is TGTGCCAGCAGCTCCTATACACGACTAGCGGGGGGAGAGACCCAGTACTTC.

V usage is TRBV6-5 and J usage is TRBJ2-1; 13 bases fit TRBD2. The germline V gene has CDR1 MNHEY and CDR2 SVGAGI. Losses at the gene ends were 6 bases for V and 6 bases for J; bases not matched to a gene: 5. CDR3 length equals 15 residues. The CDR3 sequence: CASSPLAGGLNEQFF. The CDR3 DNA sequence: TGTGCCAGCAGCCCACTAGCGGGGGGGCTCAATGAGCAGTTCTTC.

V gene TRBV9 combines with J gene TRBJ2-1, with D perhaps TRBD1 (6 bases). CDR3 size: 14 residues. The ends were cut back, 7 bases at V and 8 bases at J, with 19 bases in the middle. Germline values: CDR1 SGDLS, CDR2 YYNGEE. Written as DNA, the CDR3 is TGTGCCAGCGGCTTCCGGGACAACAGGGATGAGCAGTTCTTC. The encoded protein is CASGFRDNRDEQFF.

The chain links TRBV7-3 to TRBJ2-7, with 9 bases that match TRBD1. CDR3 length: 15 residues. Germline CDR1 SGHTA, CDR2 FQGTGA. V gave up 3 bases and J gave up 4 bases; unmatched junction bases: 7. This CDR3 is CASSLTGTGNYEQYF. DNA for the CDR3: TGTGCCAGCAGCTTGACCGGGACAGGGAATTACGAGCAGTACTTC.

This sequence joins TRBV6-6 and TRBJ2-7, with D possibly matching TRBD1 (6 bases). There are 12 residues in the CDR3. V dropped 10 bases and J dropped 0 bases, with 10 bases sitting between them. Germline CDR1 is MNHNY and CDR2 is SVGAGI (reference sequence). Here the CDR3 reads CATQTGSYEQYF. The CDR3 bases are TGTGCCACCCAGACAGGCTCCTACGAGCAGTACTTC.

The chain has TRBV6-4 and TRBJ1-3; D is uncertain. CDR1 is MRHNA, CDR2 SNTAGT, per germline. Trimming stripped 3 bases from V and 0 bases from J, with 15 bases between. The length of the CDR3 is 17 residues. The CDR3 loop reads CASSDKVRQDSGNTIYF. The CDR3 DNA reads as TGTGCCAGCAGTGATAAGGTCCGTCAGGACTCTGGAAACACCATATATTTT.

This chain links TRBV2 with TRBJ2-1; 9 bases align to TRBD2. Germline loops: CDR1 SNHLY, CDR2 FYNNEI. This CDR3 region has 12 residues. The junction had 8 bases not matched to a gene; V was cut back by 10 bases and J by 10 bases. The CDR3 loop reads CAIRTSDIEQFF. CDR3 nucleotides: TGTGCCATCCGGACTAGCGATATAGAGCAGTTCTTC.

The genes are TRBV10-2 and TRBJ2-1; 7 bases line up with TRBD2. Germline V gene sequence: CDR1 WSHSY, CDR2 SAAADI. This CDR3 has 14 residues. Unmatched junction bases numbered 7, after V lost 8 bases and J lost 3 bases. CDR3 sequence reads: CASELTGGYNEQFF. Written as DNA, the CDR3 is TGCGCCAGCGAGCTAACGGGGGGCTACAATGAGCAGTTCTTC.

This clone was seen a few times. J is TRBJ2-1 and V is TRBV7-9, with a weak D call TRBD1 (5 bases). V lost 0 bases, J lost 5 bases, and 17 bases lay in between. CDR1 SEHNR and CDR2 FQNEAQ come from the germline V gene (reference sequence). This CDR3 has 17 amino acids. The CDR3 DNA follows: TGTGCCAGCAGCTTAGCAGGCATACCCAGGGCCAACAATGAGCAGTTCTTC. Protein sequence: CASSLAGIPRANNEQFF.

This chain links TRBV7-2 with TRBJ2-1; 8 positions agree with TRBD2. The CDR3 sequence is 13 residues long. Germline CDR1 and CDR2: SGHTA and FQGNSA. Trimming cost V 5 bases and J 8 bases; bases outside gene matches: 5. The CDR3 reads CASSIGGGDEQFF. DNA of the CDR3: TGTGCCAGCAGCATCGGGGGGGGCGATGAGCAGTTCTTC.